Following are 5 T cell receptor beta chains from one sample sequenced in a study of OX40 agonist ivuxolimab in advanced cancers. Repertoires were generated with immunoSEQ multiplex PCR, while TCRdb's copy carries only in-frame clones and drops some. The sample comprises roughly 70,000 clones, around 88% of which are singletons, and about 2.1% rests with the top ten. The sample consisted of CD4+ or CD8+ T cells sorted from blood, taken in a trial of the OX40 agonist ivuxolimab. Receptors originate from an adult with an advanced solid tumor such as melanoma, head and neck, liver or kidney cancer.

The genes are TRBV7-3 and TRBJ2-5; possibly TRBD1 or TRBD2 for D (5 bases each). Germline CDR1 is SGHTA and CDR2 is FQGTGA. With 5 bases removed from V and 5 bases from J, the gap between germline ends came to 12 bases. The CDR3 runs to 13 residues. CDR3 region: CASSLGPEETQYF. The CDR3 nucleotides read TGTGCCAGCAGCCTGGGACCCGAGGAGACCCAGTACTTC.

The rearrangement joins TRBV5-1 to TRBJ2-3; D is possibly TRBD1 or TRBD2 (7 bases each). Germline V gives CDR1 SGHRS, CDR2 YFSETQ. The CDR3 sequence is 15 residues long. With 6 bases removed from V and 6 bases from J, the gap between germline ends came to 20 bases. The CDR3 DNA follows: TGCGCCAGCACCCCCTACAGGGGAGGGGCCGATACGCAGTATTTT. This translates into CASTPYRGGADTQYF.

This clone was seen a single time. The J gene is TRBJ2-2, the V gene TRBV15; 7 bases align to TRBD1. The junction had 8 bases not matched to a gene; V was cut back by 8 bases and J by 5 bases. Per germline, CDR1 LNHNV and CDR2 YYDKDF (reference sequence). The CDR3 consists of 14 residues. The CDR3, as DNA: TGTGCCACCTCTCGACAGGGATGGACCGGGGAGCTGTTTTTT. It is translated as CATSRQGWTGELFF.

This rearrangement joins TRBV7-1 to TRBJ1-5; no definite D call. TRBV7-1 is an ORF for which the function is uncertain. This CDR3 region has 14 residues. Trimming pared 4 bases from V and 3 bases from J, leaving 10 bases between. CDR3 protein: CASSLEGSNQPQHF. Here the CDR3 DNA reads TGTGCCAGCAGCTTAGAAGGCTCCAATCAGCCCCAGCATTTT.

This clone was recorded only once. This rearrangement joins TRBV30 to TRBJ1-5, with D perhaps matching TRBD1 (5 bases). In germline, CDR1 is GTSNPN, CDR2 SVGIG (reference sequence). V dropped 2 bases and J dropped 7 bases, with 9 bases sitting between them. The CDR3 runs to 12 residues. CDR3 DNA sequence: TGTGCCTGGAGTCCGGGGCAACAGCCCCAGCATTTT. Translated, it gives CAWSPGQQPQHF.